The rows below give T cell receptor beta chains drawn from one sample of a study of T cells in Graves' hyperthyroidism and ophthalmopathy. Each CDR3 protein gets one entry after TCRdb re-called the multiplex PCR reads with MiXCR. The table lists about 400,000 distinct CDR3 sequences, about 14% of them singletons. The sample consisted of blood. These receptors all come from a man aged 45 to 65 with Graves' ophthalmopathy. Each CDR3 is given with its conserved first and last residue. A D gene is named only where the DNA matches it firmly. The size entry is marked missing in some rows and otherwise reads once, few, many or a size class.

D,V,J,size,DNA,CDR3
TRBD2,TRBV20-1,TRBJ2-4,many,TGCAGTGCCCCGCGAACTAGCGGGAGCAAAAACATTCAGTACTTC,CSAPRTSGSKNIQYF
-,TRBV19,TRBJ1-2,few,TGTGCCAGTAGTCCCACCTTCGGGGCTTCTAACTATGGCTACACCTTC,CASSPTFGASNYGYTF
-,TRBV24-1,TRBJ2-1,-,TGTGCCACCAGTGACCCAGGAGCGACCCATAAAGGTAATGAGCAGTTCTTC,CATSDPGATHKGNEQFF
-,TRBV11-1,TRBJ2-7,many,TGTGCCAGCAGCTTAGGGGGAGGTCCCTACGAGCAGTACTTC,CASSLGGGPYEQYF
-,TRBV12-3/TRBV12-4,TRBJ2-3,-,TGTGCCACCCGTTTTGGGGAGATCACAGATACGCAGTATTTT,CATRFGEITDTQYF
TRBD2,TRBV3-1,TRBJ2-1,many,TGTGCCAGCAGCCAAGAGACTAGCGGGTTGAATGAGCAGTTCTTC,CASSQETSGLNEQFF
TRBD2,TRBV19,TRBJ2-7,few,TGTGCCAGTAGTTCTACTAGCGGGAGCCACGAGCAGTACTTC,CASSSTSGSHEQYF
-,TRBV28,TRBJ1-1,many,TGTGCCAGCACCCTCCTGGCTTCGAACACTGAAGCTTTCTTT,CASTLLASNTEAFF
-,TRBV7-9,TRBJ2-1,many,TGTGCCAGCAGCTTAAAGTCTTGGGTTGTTGAGCAGTTCTTC,CASSLKSWVVEQFF
TRBD1,TRBV29-1,TRBJ1-1,-,TGCAGCGTGAGGGCAGGGGGCGCCTTTGAAGCTTTCTTT,CSVRAGGAFEAFF
-,TRBV28,TRBJ1-3,-,TGTGCCAGCAGTTTAGAAACAAGCTCTGGAAACACCATATATTTT,CASSLETSSGNTIYF
-,TRBV7-2,TRBJ2-1,few,TGTGCCAGCAGCTCTACCTTACGAAGCTACAATGAGCAGTTCTTC,CASSSTLRSYNEQFF
TRBD2,TRBV2,TRBJ2-2,many,TGTGCCAGCAGTTATAGCGGGACTAACACCGGGGAGCTGTTTTTT,CASSYSGTNTGELFF
-,TRBV19,TRBJ2-2,-,TGTGCCAGTAGCCCAACCACGACGAACACCGGGGAGCTGTTTTTT,CASSPTTTNTGELFF
-,TRBV2,TRBJ2-6,few,TGTGCCAGCCTCGCCTTCACAGGGGCCAACGTCCTGACTTTC,CASLAFTGANVLTF
-,TRBV25-1,TRBJ1-4,few,TGTGCCAGCAGTCCAGCCGGGCGGGGGGCAACTAATGAAAAACTGTTTTTT,CASSPAGRGATNEKLFF
TRBD1,TRBV19,TRBJ1-3,-,TGTGCCAGTAGTACCACAGGGGCTGGAAACACCATATATTTT,CASSTTGAGNTIYF
-,TRBV7-9,TRBJ1-2,many,TGTGCCAGCAGCTTAGCTGTAGGGGGGCGTGGAGGCTACACCTTC,CASSLAVGGRGGYTF
-,TRBV2,TRBJ2-3,-,TGTGCCAGCAGTTATGGTCGGCAGAAGTTCACAGATACGCAGTATTTT,CASSYGRQKFTDTQYF
TRBD1,TRBV20-1,TRBJ2-7,-,TGCAGTGCTAGGGGACACAGGGGAACCTACGAGCAGTACTTC,CSARGHRGTYEQYF
TRBD1,TRBV19,TRBJ2-1,-,TGTGCCAGTAGTTCGGGGACAGGGGTCAATGAGCAGTTCTTC,CASSSGTGVNEQFF
-,TRBV12-3/TRBV12-4,TRBJ2-1,many,TGTGCCAGCAGTTTAAGGGCTAGAGCGGATGAGCAGTTCTTC,CASSLRARADEQFF
-,TRBV4-2,TRBJ2-5,-,TGTGCCAGCAGCCATGGGCGGGCAGGACAAGAGACCCAGTACTTC,CASSHGRAGQETQYF
-,TRBV11-2,TRBJ2-5,many,TGTGCCAGCAGCCCAAACGGCAGGGGCCAAGAGACCCAGTACTTC,CASSPNGRGQETQYF
TRBD1,TRBV6-1,TRBJ2-4,many,TGTGCCAGCAGGGGGACAGGGGGACCTTTCATTCAGTACTTC,CASRGTGGPFIQYF
-,TRBV28,TRBJ2-3,many,TGTGCCAGCAGAGCTCCCGCCCCAATCACAGATACGCAGTATTTT,CASRAPAPITDTQYF